The 7 T cell receptor beta chains presented below share a single source sample, sequenced in a study of T-cell reconstitution after alpha-beta-depleted transplantation in children. This sample's TCRbeta library carried unique molecular identifier barcodes. TCRdb recomputed calls from the PCR reads with MiXCR, one row per CDR3 protein. The sample gives about 610,000 distinct CDR3 sequences, 20% to 30% of which show up once; under 45% is in the top ten. The material sequenced was PBMCs, taken before TCRalphabeta/CD19-depleted stem cell transplant. The receptors shown here come from a boy under three years old with Wiskott-Aldrich syndrome, due to receive a stem cell transplant.

The chain has TRBV5-1 and TRBJ2-1, with TRBD1 matching 7 bases. Trimming cost V 4 bases and J 9 bases; bases outside gene matches: 7. Germline CDR1 and CDR2: SGHRS and YFSETQ. There are 13 residues in the CDR3. CDR3 in DNA: TGCGCCAGCAGCGTACAGGGGACCCCTGAGCAGTTCTTC. Translating it yields CASSVQGTPEQFF. Supplemented by reference TRBV5-1 and TRBJ2-1, the full variable domain reads KAGVTQTPRYLIKTRGQQVTLSCSPISGHRSVSWYQQTPGQGLQFLFEYFSETQRNKGNFPGRFSGRQFSNSRSEMNVSTLELGDSALYLCASSVQGTPEQFFGPGTRLTVL.

This clonotype was found a few times. The chain couples TRBV9 to TRBJ2-3; 9 bases map to TRBD2. V shed 4 bases and J 0 bases; nucleotides not matched to a gene: 3. Germline CDR1 SGDLS, CDR2 YYNGEE. CDR3 size: 15 residues. CDR3 bases: TGTGCCAGCAGCACCAGCGGGAGGAGCACAGATACGCAGTATTTT. This gives the protein CASSTSGRSTDTQYF.

This clonotype turned up a few times. The chain employs TRBV5-1 and TRBJ2-1, with D uncertain. Germline CDR1 is SGHRS and CDR2 is YFSETQ. The CDR3 sequence is 15 residues long. Trimming cost V 4 bases and J 1 base, with 12 bases left between them. The CDR3 DNA sequence: TGCGCCAGCAGCCCTGCAAGGGTATCCTACAATGAGCAGTTCTTC. It is translated as CASSPARVSYNEQFF.

The J gene is TRBJ2-4, the V gene TRBV27, with a tentative D call TRBD1 (5 bases). CDR1 and CDR2 from the germline V gene are MNHEY and SMNVEV (reference sequence). CDR3 length: 14 residues. The V end was cut by 3 bases, the J end by 9 bases, with 15 bases between. CDR3 residues: CASSFRTAQGIQYF. CDR3 sequence (DNA): TGTGCCAGCAGTTTCCGGACGGCCCAGGGCATTCAGTACTTC.

V is TRBV27 and J is TRBJ2-7, with a tentative D call TRBD2 (6 bases). The germline V gene encodes CDR1 MNHEY and CDR2 SMNVEV (reference sequence). This CDR3 is built from 13 residues. Trimming stripped 5 bases from V and 3 bases from J, with 11 bases between. CDR3 in DNA: TGTGCCAGCAGTGGAGGGACTCTCTACGAGCAGTACTTC. Translation: CASSGGTLYEQYF.

The chain employs TRBV7-6 and TRBJ2-7; maybe TRBD1 (6 bases). Trimming cost V 1 base and J 2 bases, with 15 bases left between them. CDR1 SGHVS and CDR2 FNYEAQ come from the germline V gene. This CDR3 comprises 16 residues. CDR3 region: CASSLERGQLTYEQYF. The DNA for the CDR3 is TGTGCCAGCAGCTTAGAAAGAGGACAGCTTACCTACGAGCAGTACTTC.

This chain links TRBV4-2 with TRBJ2-7; TRBD2 matches 8 bases. Germline V CDR1 and CDR2: LGHNA, YNFKEQ. The CDR3 contains 14 residues. V dropped 6 bases and J dropped 4; count of bases not matched to a gene: 8. CDR3 residues: CASRKAGAGYEQYF. DNA for the CDR3: TGTGCCAGCAGGAAAGCGGGAGCCGGTTACGAGCAGTACTTC.